Shown below are 27 T cell receptor beta chains from a single sample sequenced in a study of early T cells in non-severe SARS-CoV-2 infection. Each CDR3 protein gets one entry after TCRdb re-called the 5' RACE reads with MiXCR. Among about 90,000 distinct CDR3 sequences listed, around 12% were seen once. The sample here was whole blood, taken at baseline. These receptors came from an adult who was a healthcare worker with PCR-confirmed SARS-CoV-2 infection or an uninfected control (not recorded which).

This chain connects TRBV5-1 to TRBJ2-1; D is possibly TRBD1 (5 bases). The germline CDR1 and CDR2 sequences are SGHRS and YFSETQ. The CDR3 loop spans 14 amino acids. V was pared by 0 bases and J by 6 bases, with 10 bases between. CDR3 sequence reads: CASSLGGSRNEQFF. CDR3 bases: TGCGCCAGCAGCTTGGGGGGCAGTCGCAATGAGCAGTTCTTC.

The genes are TRBV28 and TRBJ2-7, with 15 bases lining up with TRBD2. V dropped 7 bases and J dropped 3; count of bases not matched to a gene: 7. The CDR3 consists of 16 residues. The V gene's germline CDR1 is MDHEN and CDR2 SYDVKM. The CDR3 bases are TGTGCCAGCATCCCCCCGGGACTAGCGGGGGGCTACGAGCAGTACTTC. Its protein product is CASIPPGLAGGYEQYF.

V usage is TRBV12-5 and J usage is TRBJ2-2; 8 nucleotides align to TRBD1. The CDR3 has 15 residues. Germline V lookup: CDR1 LGHNT, CDR2 FRNRAP. The trim removed 6 bases at V and 7 bases at J, leaving 10 bases unmatched. CDR3 residues: CASGSGQGAIGELFF. The CDR3 DNA follows: TGTGCTAGTGGCTCCGGACAGGGCGCAATCGGGGAGCTGTTTTTT. The entire variable domain, with the rest obtained from reference TRBV12-5 and TRBJ2-2, is as follows: DARVTQTPRHKVTEMGQEVTMRCQPILGHNTVFWYRQTMMQGLELLAYFRNRAPLDDSGMPKDRFSAEMPDATLATLKIQPSEPRDSAVYFCASGSGQGAIGELFFGEGSRLTVL.

This rearrangement joins TRBV6-5 to TRBJ2-6; a possible D gene is TRBD2 (5 bases). The V end lost 6 bases, the J end lost 3 bases, and 12 bases lay between the germline ends. Germline V gene lookup returns CDR1 MNHEY and CDR2 SVGAGI. The CDR3 consists of 15 residues. This chain's CDR3 is CASRKRDGGANVLTF. DNA for the CDR3: TGTGCCAGCAGGAAGAGGGATGGTGGGGCCAACGTCCTGACTTTC.

This clonotype was counted a few times. The rearrangement links TRBV12-3 or TRBV12-4 to TRBJ2-2, with 13 positions matching TRBD2. The ends lost 7 bases at V and 7 bases at J; junction bases unmatched: 6. This CDR3 has 15 amino acids. CDR3 in DNA: TGTGCCAGCACCCCGGGACTAGCGGGATTCGGGGAGCTGTTTTTT. This gives the protein CASTPGLAGFGELFF.

The CDR3: CASSPVPAQETQYF. The CDR3 DNA reads as TGTGCCAGCTCACCAGTGCCCGCACAAGAGACCCAGTACTTC. The chain carries TRBV18 and TRBJ2-5; D is unclear. Germline loops: CDR1 KGHSH, CDR2 LQKENI. Trimming removed 2 bases from V and 2 bases from J, with 9 bases in between. The CDR3 totals 14 residues.

This clonotype was picked up many times. V and J are TRBV7-9 and TRBJ2-1; D unresolved. The length of the CDR3 is 15 residues. The germline gives CDR1 SEHNR, CDR2 FQNEAQ (reference sequence). The V end lost 5 bases, the J end lost 5 bases, and 16 bases lay between the germline ends. CDR3: CASSIPVVGNNEQFF. The DNA of the CDR3 is TGTGCCAGCAGCATTCCCGTGGTGGGGAACAATGAGCAGTTCTTC. Together with reference TRBV7-9 and TRBJ2-1, the CDR3 gives the full variable domain: DTGVSQNPRHKITKRGQNVTFRCDPISEHNRLYWYRQTLGQGPEFLTYFQNEAQLEKSRLLSDRFSAERPKGSFSTLEIQRTEQGDSAMYLCASSIPVVGNNEQFFGPGTRLTVL.

There are a few counts of this clonotype. The chain carries TRBV5-1 and TRBJ2-7; D is possibly TRBD2 (7 bases). In germline, CDR1 is SGHRS, CDR2 YFSETQ. Trimming took off 2 bases at V and 7 bases at J, with 13 bases between the two ends. There are 13 residues in the CDR3. The CDR3 DNA follows: TGCGCCAGCAGCTTCTCGGGGGGCGGAGAGCAGTACTTC. It specifies CASSFSGGGEQYF.

This clonotype was counted between two and nine times. The rearrangement uses TRBV21-1 and TRBJ2-4; TRBD1 is the table's D call, not checked against the DNA. TRBV21-1 is a recognized pseudogene. The CDR3 has 15 residues. This CDR3 is CASSKVKGDKNIQYF. Written as DNA, the CDR3 is TGTGCCAGCAGCAAAGTCAAAGGGGACAAAAACATTCAGTACTTC.

This rearrangement joins TRBV5-4 to TRBJ2-3; no clear D gene. Trimming cost V 4 bases and J 0 bases, with 9 bases left between them. The V gene's germline CDR1 is SGHNT and CDR2 YYREEE (reference sequence). The CDR3 extends over 14 amino acids. The CDR3 is CASSQTDSTDTQYF. The CDR3 nucleotides are TGTGCCAGCAGCCAAACAGATAGCACAGATACGCAGTATTTT.

The chain combines TRBV6-5 with TRBJ1-1, with a weak D call TRBD1 (5 bases). Per germline, CDR1 MNHEY and CDR2 SVGAGI. V was shortened by 4 bases and J by 1 base, with 16 bases between the two germline ends. CDR3 length: 16 amino acids. Here the CDR3 DNA reads TGTGCCAGCAGTTCCACTTCGGGACTTCCGAACACTGAAGCTTTCTTT. This encodes CASSSTSGLPNTEAFF.

This clonotype showed up many times. The V and J genes are TRBV7-6 and TRBJ1-1; 10 positions match TRBD1. Germline V lookup: CDR1 SGHVS, CDR2 FNYEAQ. This CDR3 has 15 amino acids. The V gene end was trimmed by 2 bases and the J gene end by 2 bases; junction bases not matched to a gene: 2. The chain's CDR3 is CASSLRDRGNTEAFF. CDR3 bases: TGTGCCAGCAGCTTAAGGGACAGGGGCAACACTGAAGCTTTCTTT.

The chain employs TRBV12-3 or TRBV12-4 and TRBJ2-1; 12 positions match TRBD1. V was clipped by 5 bases and J by 12 bases; unmatched bases: 11. The CDR3 runs 15 residues. CDR3 bases: TGTGCCAGCAGTGGCGGGACAGGGGGCCGTTTGAGGCAGTTCTTC. It encodes CASSGGTGGRLRQFF.

CDR3 coding DNA: TGTGCCAGCAGCTTTTGGCTACGGGCTAATGAAAAACTGTTTTTT. Translation gives CASSFWLRANEKLFF. V usage is TRBV5-6 and J usage is TRBJ1-4; D gene ambiguous. Germline CDR1 is SGHDT and CDR2 is YYEEEE. The V end was cut by 2 bases, the J end by 3 bases, with 11 bases between. CDR3 length equals 15 residues.

The gene calls are TRBV10-3 and TRBJ2-1; a weak D match, TRBD2 (7 bases). The V end lost 0 bases, the J end lost 4 bases, and 13 bases lay between the germline ends. The CDR3 is made up of 16 amino acids. CDR1 is ENHRY and CDR2 is SYGVKD in the germline V gene. CDR3 sequence (DNA): TGTGCCATCAGTGAGTCGGCGGGGGCGGCTTACAATGAGCAGTTCTTC. As protein: CAISESAGAAYNEQFF.

The rearrangement uses TRBV11-2 and TRBJ2-7; 7 bases fit TRBD2. Germline V lookup: CDR1 SGHAT, CDR2 FQNNGV. V lost 4 bases and J lost 1; bases outside the gene matches: 13. This CDR3 region has 17 residues. The CDR3 is CASSSRGSGKGSYEQYF. The CDR3, as DNA: TGTGCCAGCAGCTCAAGGGGCAGCGGGAAGGGTTCCTACGAGCAGTACTTC.

This clonotype was counted between two and nine times. The V gene is TRBV11-3, the J gene TRBJ1-1, with D uncertain. This CDR3 contains 13 residues. V was cut by 7 bases and J by 5 bases, with 14 bases left in between. Germline lookup yields CDR1 SGHNT and CDR2 YENEEA. This CDR3 is CASTNRRVTEAFF. As DNA, the CDR3 is TGTGCCAGCACCAACCGACGGGTAACTGAAGCTTTCTTT.

Comment on this clonotype: A clone one base away is much larger, so this may be a read error. The V call is TRBV5-1, the J call TRBJ1-1, with D uncertain. The CDR3 length is 14 residues. V lost 4 bases, J lost 1 base, and 11 bases lay in between. Looked up from germline, CDR1 is SGHRS and CDR2 is YFSETQ. The CDR3 reads CASSREGRNTEAFF. Written as DNA, the CDR3 is TGCGCCAGCAGCAGGGAAGGACGGAACACTGAAGCTTTCTTT.

Ten or more counts support this clonotype. The rearrangement joins TRBV18 to TRBJ2-4; no reliable D call. This CDR3 comprises 15 residues. V lost 3 bases to trimming and J lost 2 bases, with 11 bases between them. The germline gives CDR1 KGHSH, CDR2 LQKENI. The CDR3 sequence is CASSPRFESKNIQYF. CDR3 in DNA: TGTGCCAGCTCACCTCGATTTGAGTCCAAAAACATTCAGTACTTC.

The gene calls are TRBV3-1 and TRBJ1-4, with D possibly being TRBD1 (5 bases). Germline-derived CDR1 and CDR2 are LGHDT and YNNKEL (reference sequence). V dropped 0 bases and J dropped 8 bases, with 16 bases sitting between them. The CDR3 extends over 16 amino acids. The CDR3 region is CASSQEGTSEDEKLFF. CDR3 nucleotide sequence: TGTGCCAGCAGCCAAGAGGGGACCTCGGAGGACGAAAAACTGTTTTTT.

This clonotype came up many times. The V call is TRBV29-1, the J call TRBJ2-1; tentative D call: TRBD2 (5 bases). CDR3 length equals 15 residues. V gave up 0 bases and J gave up 2 bases, with 11 bases separating them. Germline assignment: CDR1 SQVTM and CDR2 ANQGSEA. CDR3 sequence: CSVEDPWGAYNEQFF. For the CDR3, the DNA is TGCAGCGTTGAAGATCCTTGGGGAGCCTACAATGAGCAGTTCTTC.

This clonotype has a handful of counts. The rearrangement links TRBV30 to TRBJ1-1; TRBD1 might be the D (5 bases). Trimming left V 5 bases short and J 11 bases short, with 15 bases between. The CDR3 is 11 residues long. In germline, CDR1 is GTSNPN, CDR2 SVGIG (reference sequence). This CDR3 is CAWGGGWGAFF. The CDR3 bases are TGTGCCTGGGGGGGAGGCTGGGGGGCTTTCTTT. The full variable domain, rest sourced from reference TRBV30 and TRBJ1-1, is SQTIHQWPATLVQPVGSPLSLECTVEGTSNPNLYWYRQAAGRGLQLLFYSVGIGQISSEVPQNLSASRPQDRQFILSSKKLLLSDSGFYLCAWGGGWGAFFGQGTRLTVV.

The chain couples TRBV12-3 or TRBV12-4 to TRBJ1-2; D is uncertain. V was trimmed by 6 bases and J by 8 bases, leaving 16 bases between them. This CDR3 has 13 residues. The CDR3 loop is CASSPQRLRGYTF. CDR3 coding DNA: TGTGCCAGCAGCCCCCAGCGGTTGCGGGGCTACACCTTC.

The V and J genes are TRBV11-2 and TRBJ1-5; 9 bases are shared with TRBD1. Germline V gives CDR1 SGHAT, CDR2 FQNNGV. The CDR3 has 14 amino acids. The V and J ends lost 5 bases and 2 bases, in that order; junction bases with no gene match: 1. The CDR3: CASSRTGGNQPQHF. The CDR3 coding sequence is TGTGCCAGCAGCCGGACAGGGGGCAATCAGCCCCAGCATTTT.

This clonotype was counted only a few times. V usage is TRBV20-1 and J usage is TRBJ2-2; 7 nucleotides align to TRBD2. The trim removed 2 bases at V and 4 bases at J, leaving 7 bases unmatched. This CDR3 contains 15 residues. Germline CDR1 DFQATT, CDR2 SNEGSKA (reference sequence). The CDR3 region has the DNA TGCAGTGCTAGACCCAAAGGCGGGAGCACCGGGGAGCTGTTTTTT. It yields the protein CSARPKGGSTGELFF.

This chain links TRBV5-6 with TRBJ2-7; maybe TRBD2 (6 bases). This CDR3 region has 15 residues. CDR1 and CDR2 from the germline V gene are SGHDT and YYEEEE. V shed 2 bases and J shed 5 bases, with 17 bases lying between them. Written as DNA, the CDR3 is TGTGCCAGCAGCTTCACCCGTAGCGGAGCCCACGAGCAGTACTTC. As protein: CASSFTRSGAHEQYF.

This clonotype has ten or more counts. This chain joins TRBV19 and TRBJ2-5, with D unclear. The germline V gene has CDR1 LNHDA and CDR2 SQIVND (reference sequence). V was clipped by 3 bases and J by 1 base, with 9 bases between them. This CDR3 has 14 amino acids. The CDR3 reads CASSMDPAQETQYF. The DNA of the CDR3 is TGTGCCAGTAGTATGGACCCGGCCCAAGAGACCCAGTACTTC.